These 24 T cell receptor beta chains were sequenced from one sample in a study of cytomegalovirus exposure and HLA in healthy donors. The PCR used 60 Vbeta and 13 Jbeta primers. Profiled with immunoSEQ multiplex PCR; TCRdb holds only in-frame clones, not every one. The table has 150,000 to 200,000 clones, approximately 72% seen once. Sequenced input: PBMCs. The receptors derive from a female donor in good health and CMV-seronegative.

This clone was recorded only once. The chain carries TRBV19 and TRBJ1-2; 8 bases map to TRBD1. This CDR3 is 18 amino acids long. Germline lookup yields CDR1 LNHDA and CDR2 SQIVND (reference sequence). V lost 6 bases and J lost 0; bases outside the gene matches: 15. The CDR3 here is CASSPTPGQATSNYGYTF. The DNA for the CDR3 is TGTGCCAGTAGCCCGACCCCGGGACAGGCCACTTCTAACTATGGCTACACCTTC. The variable domain in full, completed from reference TRBV19 and TRBJ1-2, reads DGGITQSPKYLFRKEGQNVTLSCEQNLNHDAMYWYRQDPGQGLRLIYYSQIVNDFQKGDIAEGYSVSREKKESFPLTVTSAQKNPTAFYLCASSPTPGQATSNYGYTFGSGTRLTVV.

This clone came up once. The rearrangement joins TRBV7-2 to TRBJ2-5; TRBD1 aligns across 7 bases. The end of the DNA is better explained by TRBJ2-7, so the J call may be wrong. There are 14 residues in the CDR3. Germline lookup yields CDR1 SGHTA and CDR2 FQGNSA. CDR3 coding DNA: TGTGCCAGCAGCCGCACAGGGGCCCCGGGCGAGCAGTACTTC. Its translation is CASSRTGAPGEQYF.

J is TRBJ1-1 and V is TRBV19, with TRBD1 matching over 7 bases. Germline V lookup: CDR1 LNHDA, CDR2 SQIVND (reference sequence). J lost 8 bases, V lost 5 bases, and 5 bases had no gene match. This CDR3 has 12 residues. The CDR3 reads CASSFPGQEAFF. The CDR3 bases are TGTGCCAGTAGTTTCCCGGGACAGGAAGCTTTCTTT.

The chain carries TRBV29-1 and TRBJ2-2; 8 nucleotides match TRBD2. V shed 7 bases, J shed 3 bases, and the junction held 4 bases outside the gene matches. Germline loops: CDR1 SQVTM, CDR2 ANQGSEA. The CDR3 has 13 residues. The CDR3 nucleotides are TGCAGCGCCCGGGGGGGGTACACCGGGGAGCTGTTTTTT. Translation gives CSARGGYTGELFF.

The V call is TRBV30, the J call TRBJ1-1, with D possibly TRBD1 on 5 matching bases. The germline V gene encodes CDR1 GTSNPN and CDR2 SVGIG (reference sequence). V dropped 4 bases and J dropped 1 base, with 13 bases sitting between them. This CDR3 region has 14 residues. CDR3 region: CAWTPRDRNTEAFF. The CDR3 nucleotides read TGTGCCTGGACTCCCAGGGATCGGAACACTGAAGCTTTCTTT.

The chain employs TRBV28 and TRBJ1-5; D may be TRBD1 (5 bases). The CDR3 is made up of 14 amino acids. Germline loops: CDR1 MDHEN, CDR2 SYDVKM. V was cut by 3 bases and J by 6 bases, with 12 bases left in between. CDR3 in DNA: TGTGCCAGCAGTTTCAACGGGGGTGTTCAGCCCCAGCATTTT. Protein sequence: CASSFNGGVQPQHF.

V is TRBV7-2 and J is TRBJ2-1, with 7 bases matching TRBD2. The germline V gene encodes CDR1 SGHTA and CDR2 FQGNSA. V lost 7 bases and J lost 5; bases outside the gene matches: 8. CDR3 length equals 14 residues. The CDR3 sequence is CASNSGLADNEQFF. The CDR3 DNA follows: TGTGCCAGCAACAGTGGGCTAGCGGACAATGAGCAGTTCTTC. Together with reference TRBV7-2 and TRBJ2-1, the CDR3 gives the full variable domain: GAGVSQSPSNKVTEKGKDVELRCDPISGHTALYWYRQSLGQGLEFLIYFQGNSAPDKSGLPSDRFSAERTGGSVSTLTIQRTQQEDSAVYLCASNSGLADNEQFFGPGTRLTVL.

The V and J genes are TRBV23-1 and TRBJ1-2; TRBD1 matches 9 bases. TRBV23-1 is treated as an ORF (open reading frame) with a function not yet certain. The CDR3 sequence is 18 residues long. J lost 0 bases, V lost 3 bases, and 11 bases had no gene match. The CDR3 DNA reads TGCGCCAGCAGTCACGACCTAGGACAGGGGCTAGCTAACTATGGCTACACCTTC. Amino acids: CASSHDLGQGLANYGYTF.

The V call is TRBV4-1, the J call TRBJ1-5, with no clear D. CDR1 MGHRA and CDR2 YSYEKL come from the germline V gene. The V end lost 2 bases, the J end lost 0 bases, and 8 bases lay between the germline ends. CDR3 length: 15 amino acids. CDR3 coding DNA: TGCGCCAGCAGCCAACGCGTCATTAGCAATCAGCCCCAGCATTTT. Encoded protein: CASSQRVISNQPQHF.

The gene calls are TRBV7-9 and TRBJ2-7; TRBD1 agrees at 7 bases. This CDR3 has 13 amino acids. After removal of 5 bases from V and 6 bases from J, the junction contained 7 bases not matched to a gene. Germline-derived CDR1 and CDR2 are SEHNR and FQNEAQ (reference sequence). CDR3 amino acids: CASSPPTGLEQYF. DNA for the CDR3: TGTGCCAGCAGCCCGCCGACAGGGCTCGAGCAGTACTTC.

The chain uses TRBV2 and TRBJ2-1, with 15 bases that match TRBD2. This CDR3 is 14 amino acids long. Per germline, CDR1 SNHLY and CDR2 FYNNEI. Trimming removed 5 bases from V and 12 bases from J; junction bases left unmatched: 5. The CDR3 nucleotides are TGTGCCAGCAGTCCCCGGACTAGCGGGGGGGTGCAGTTCTTC. It codes for CASSPRTSGGVQFF.

The J gene is TRBJ1-1, the V gene TRBV5-5, with D uncertain. Trimming pared 0 bases from V and 7 bases from J, leaving 10 bases between. The germline gives CDR1 SGHKS, CDR2 YYEKEE (reference sequence). The CDR3 is 13 residues long. CDR3 nucleotide sequence: TGTGCCAGCAGCTTGGCCGGCGGATTTGAAGCTTTCTTT. Protein product: CASSLAGGFEAFF.

The chain carries TRBV28 and TRBJ1-5; 7 positions match TRBD1. CDR3 length: 15 amino acids. The germline V gene has CDR1 MDHEN and CDR2 SYDVKM. The V segment lost 5 bases and the J segment 5 bases; nucleotides outside the gene matches: 9. This chain's CDR3 is CASSHTGALYQPQHF. The CDR3 bases are TGTGCCAGCAGTCACACAGGGGCCCTCTATCAGCCCCAGCATTTT. Full variable domain (remainder filled in from reference TRBV28 and TRBJ1-5): DVKVTQSSRYLVKRTGEKVFLECVQDMDHENMFWYRQDPGLGLRLIYFSYDVKMKEKGDIPEGYSVSREKKERFSLILESASTNQTSMYLCASSHTGALYQPQHFGDGTRLSIL.

The chain has TRBV5-6 and TRBJ1-1, with 8 bases that match TRBD1. This CDR3 spans 16 amino acids. Germline V gene lookup returns CDR1 SGHDT and CDR2 YYEEEE. Trimming at V came to 4 bases and at J to 1 base, leaving 9 bases not matched to a gene. CDR3 in amino acids: CASSLNTGTGNTEAFF. The CDR3, as DNA: TGTGCCAGCAGCCTAAACACCGGGACAGGGAACACTGAAGCTTTCTTT.

The J gene is TRBJ2-1, the V gene TRBV7-2; TRBD2 matches 16 bases. This CDR3 is 18 amino acids long. The V gene end was trimmed by 0 bases and the J gene end by 8 bases; junction bases not matched to a gene: 7. Germline CDR1 SGHTA, CDR2 FQGNSA. In DNA, the CDR3 is TGTGCCAGCAGCTTAGCCGGGACTAGCGGGGGGGCGGACGATGAGCAGTTCTTC. Translating it yields CASSLAGTSGGADDEQFF.

V is TRBV13 and J is TRBJ2-2, with D perhaps TRBD2 (5 bases). Germline values: CDR1 PRHDT, CDR2 FYEKMQ (reference sequence). V shed 2 bases and J shed 6 bases, with 7 bases lying between them. This CDR3 has 13 residues. CDR3 sequence reads: CASSLRGPGELFF. For the CDR3, the DNA is TGTGCCAGCAGCTTACGAGGGCCCGGGGAGCTGTTTTTT.

The chain couples TRBV28 to TRBJ2-7; TRBD1 aligns across 9 bases. V lost 5 bases to trimming and J lost 4 bases; unmatched junction nucleotides: 12. This CDR3 spans 16 amino acids. CDR1 MDHEN and CDR2 SYDVKM come from the germline V gene. CDR3 sequence (DNA): TGTGCCAGCAGTCTTCCGGGACAGGGTTTTCTTTACGAGCAGTACTTC. This translates into CASSLPGQGFLYEQYF.

J is TRBJ2-1 and V is TRBV2; 9 positions match TRBD2. Germline V gene lookup returns CDR1 SNHLY and CDR2 FYNNEI. Trimming cost V 5 bases and J 4 bases; bases outside gene matches: 6. The length of the CDR3 is 15 residues. This CDR3 reads CASSSGLAIYNEQFF. DNA for the CDR3: TGTGCCAGCAGTTCAGGACTAGCGATTTACAATGAGCAGTTCTTC.

The rearrangement joins TRBV10-3 to TRBJ1-2, with a tentative D call TRBD1 (6 bases). The CDR3 covers 15 residues. Germline V lookup: CDR1 ENHRY, CDR2 SYGVKD. Trimming pared 2 bases from V and 5 bases from J, leaving 15 bases between. CDR3 coding DNA: TGTGCCATCAGTGAGCCAAGACAGGTGCTATATGGCTACACCTTC. This sequence encodes CAISEPRQVLYGYTF.

The chain combines TRBV6-5 with TRBJ1-5, with unresolved D. V lost 6 bases and J 0 bases, leaving 6 bases between the germline ends. The CDR3 runs 13 residues. In germline, CDR1 is MNHEY, CDR2 SVGAGI. This chain's CDR3 is CASSPISNQPQHF. The CDR3 DNA reads as TGTGCCAGCAGCCCCATTAGCAATCAGCCCCAGCATTTT.

About this clone: At one end the junction does not follow the germline gene, possibly because of a read error. This chain uses TRBV9 with TRBJ1-1; TRBD1 agrees at 7 bases. This CDR3 is built from 14 residues. The V gene's germline CDR1 is SGDLS and CDR2 YYNGEE. The CDR3 DNA is TGTGCCGGCAGCGGCGGACAGGAGAACACTGAAGCTTTCTTT. Translating gives CAGSGGQENTEAFF. Full variable domain (rest looked up from reference TRBV9 and TRBJ1-1): DSGVTQTPKHLITATGQRVTLRCSPRSGDLSVYWYQQSLDQGLQFLIQYYNGEERAKGNILERFSAQQFPDLHSELNLSSLELGDSALYFCAGSGGQENTEAFFGQGTRLTVV.

This clone was recorded only once. The rearrangement joins TRBV11-1 to TRBJ2-3; 9 nucleotides match TRBD1. The germline V gene has CDR1 SGHAT and CDR2 FQDESV (reference sequence). Losses at the gene ends were 5 bases for V and 1 base for J; bases not matched to a gene: 7. CDR3 length: 16 amino acids. Here the CDR3 DNA reads TGTGCCAGCAGCCATCAAAGGGACAGGGGCACAGATACGCAGTATTTT. The encoded protein is CASSHQRDRGTDTQYF.

V usage is TRBV11-2 and J usage is TRBJ2-7, with 8 bases fitting TRBD1. This CDR3 comprises 14 residues. The germline V gene encodes CDR1 SGHAT and CDR2 FQNNGV. V gave up 4 bases and J gave up 2 bases; unmatched junction bases: 4. Written as DNA, the CDR3 is TGTGCCAGCAGCTGGTCAGGGGGCCCCTACGAGCAGTACTTC. Encoded protein: CASSWSGGPYEQYF.

The chain is built from TRBV2 and TRBJ2-4, with D possibly being TRBD2 (5 bases). The germline CDR1 and CDR2 sequences are SNHLY and FYNNEI. This CDR3 comprises 13 residues. Trimming removed 4 bases from V and 1 base from J, with 5 bases in between. In nucleotides, the CDR3 is TGTGCCAGCAGTGGCGGGGCCAAAAACATTCAGTACTTC. The encoded protein is CASSGGAKNIQYF.